This TCR beta chain was profiled in a study of T cell clonality in common variable immunodeficiency. The method was immunoSEQ multiplex PCR; TCRdb's version includes in-frame clones alone and lacks a portion of them. The sample yields around 81,000 clones, without any singletons. Many counts were recorded for this clone. Read sequence stops 3 residues before the CDR3 end, and the germline J gene provides the missing end. Germline loops: CDR1 KGHSH, CDR2 LQKENI. This CDR3 has 14 amino acids. The chain has TRBV18 and TRBJ1-2, with TRBD1 matching over 10 bases. Material: peripheral blood mononuclear cells. This clonotype originated in a person aged 18 to 69 in good health. CDR3 in amino acids: CASSPGGTGDGYTF. The CDR3 bases that were read are TGTGCCAGCTCACCTGGGGGGACAGGGGACGGC.